This record concerns one T cell receptor beta chain sequence. This receptor's antigen is unknown. No base quality values were provided; no much bigger clone lies one nucleotide off. This entry is derived from a study of blood T cell repertoires in COVID-19 (dated by TCRdb to the early 2020s). Describing the broader study: Samples from collaborators originated in the United States, Italy and Spain and spanned both the acute and convalescent phases of COVID-19. A freely available public database, intended as a resource for researchers studying the immune response to SARS-CoV-2, is where the repertoires were released. Deeply sampled blood TCRbeta repertoires from subjects exposed to, actively infected with, or recovered from COVID-19 were included in the dataset. Samples came from the ongoing ImmuneRACE study (first 160 participants) plus 1,254 subjects from 6 global collaborators. A de-identified subject ID, COVID-19 status, age in years and sex were almost always included in the sample metadata. Where available, HLA class I and class II types were obtained from metadata supplied by the sample provider rather than from assay-based typing. The prospective study material was composed of cDNA or gDNA derived from T cells, B-cell-depleted T cells, or PBMCs.

General study outcomes and caveats: Clinical and demographic metadata were provided uncurated, with the amount varying by source and participant.

The CDR3 contains 14 residues, cysteine and phenylalanine counted. Kept here is only the CDR3 DNA, which spans 42 bases and is read in frame from base 1. From V the trimming removes 3 bases and from J it removes 6 bases, while the gene matches leave 3 bases of the junction unaccounted for. The germline V gene encodes CDR1 SGHVS and CDR2 FQNEAQ. TCRbeta CDR3 regions were amplified from genomic DNA using the immunoSEQ Assay, a bias-controlled multiplex PCR. The published analysis was carried out like this. Within the assay, amplification of reference gene primers was used to estimate how many nucleated cells each sample contained. Sequence reads were collapsed and filtered to measure the absolute abundance of every unique TCRbeta CDR3 rearrangement. For each sample, productive Simpson clonality was calculated by taking the square root of Simpson's diversity index across productive rearrangements. What TCRdb holds here is the immuneACCESS table cut down to in-frame rearrangements. Part of the clones is not present; checked against another copy, under half of the missing clones reflect an unresolved V gene, and the others are unexplained. That table gives V, J and clone size, and the DNA gave D and trimming. The sample contains fewer than 450,000 clones, 90% to 95% of them found a single time. Together, the top ten hold around 3.5% of the sample.

Samples from volunteer blood donors who had recovered from COVID-19 were contributed by a second Seattle source. Whole blood was collected in K2EDTA tubes by collaborating institutions according to the institutions' own protocols. For TCRbeta analysis, collaborators shipped samples as frozen whole blood, isolated PBMCs, or DNA extracted from either of those sample types. Sequenced material: peripheral blood. In this chain, TRBV7-8 is recombined with TRBJ1-5; TRBD1 lines up with 9 middle nucleotides. The sequence was obtained from a woman between 18 and 29 years old who had recovered from COVID-19. The sequence in DNA is TGTGCCAGCAGCTTTGCGGACAGGGGTCAGCCCCAGCATTTT. It codes for CASSFADRGQPQHF.